Each of the 24 T cell receptor beta chains below was sequenced from the same sample in a study of blood T cell repertoires in COVID-19. Some clones are missing from TCRdb's copy, which holds only in-frame ones; the method was immunoSEQ multiplex PCR. The data contain approximately 100,000 clones, around 92% of them singletons. Sequencing input: peripheral blood. Receptors were obtained from a man aged 45-65 years with active COVID-19.

The chain employs TRBV2 and TRBJ2-7; TRBD1 matches at 9 bases. The CDR3 length is 15 residues. The V gene end was trimmed by 3 bases and the J gene end by 5 bases; junction bases not matched to a gene: 8. Germline assignment: CDR1 SNHLY and CDR2 FYNNEI. The CDR3 here is CASSDIRDRVNEQYF. The CDR3, as DNA: TGTGCCAGCAGTGATATAAGGGACAGGGTCAACGAGCAGTACTTC. The variable domain in full, with the rest retrieved from reference TRBV2 and TRBJ2-7, is EPEVTQTPSHQVTQMGQEVILRCVPISNHLYFYWYRQILGQKVEFLVSFYNNEISEKSEIFDDQFSVERPDGSNFTLKIRSTKLEDSAMYFCASSDIRDRVNEQYFGPGTRLTVT.

The V gene is TRBV30, the J gene TRBJ1-5; D not certain. The germline CDR1 and CDR2 sequences are GTSNPN and SVGIG (reference sequence). V was clipped by 5 bases and J by 7 bases, with 15 bases between them. CDR3 size: 13 residues. CDR3 loop: CAWAIAGGQPQHF. The CDR3 DNA sequence: TGTGCCTGGGCCATTGCGGGCGGGCAGCCCCAGCATTTT.

The gene calls are TRBV5-1 and TRBJ2-7, with 7 bases identical to TRBD2. V shed 0 bases and J 0 bases; nucleotides not matched to a gene: 9. CDR3 length: 17 amino acids. Per the germline V gene, CDR1 is SGHRS and CDR2 is YFSETQ. The CDR3 DNA follows: TGCGCCAGCAGCTTGGATAGGCTAGCGGCCAGCTCCTACGAGCAGTACTTC. Translated: CASSLDRLAASSYEQYF.

V gene TRBV2 combines with J gene TRBJ1-4; 10 bases are a match to TRBD1. CDR1 and CDR2 from the germline V gene are SNHLY and FYNNEI. The length of the CDR3 is 15 residues. Losses at the gene ends were 6 bases for V and 7 bases for J; bases not matched to a gene: 8. CDR3: CASRKSGTGAEKLFF. In DNA form, the CDR3 reads TGTGCCAGCAGGAAATCCGGGACAGGGGCTGAAAAACTGTTTTTT.

The rearrangement uses TRBV24-1 and TRBJ2-7; 8 bases line up with TRBD2. CDR1 and CDR2 (germline): KGHDR, SFDVKD. V was pared by 4 bases and J by 7 bases, with 2 bases of the junction left unmatched. This CDR3 has 12 residues. The CDR3 DNA follows: TGTGCCACCAGTGAACCGGGGGGGGAGCAGTACTTC. It translates to CATSEPGGEQYF.

CDR3: CASSEARAGVGAQYF. Here the CDR3 DNA reads TGTGCCAGCAGTGAAGCGCGGGCAGGGGTTGGTGCCCAGTACTTC. This rearrangement joins TRBV2 to TRBJ2-5; D is perhaps TRBD1 (6 bases). Per germline, CDR1 SNHLY and CDR2 FYNNEI. Trimming left V 0 bases short and J 9 bases short, with 17 bases between. The length of the CDR3 is 15 residues.

V is TRBV11-2 and J is TRBJ2-1, with D perhaps TRBD1 (6 bases). Germline assignment: CDR1 SGHAT and CDR2 FQNNGV. The CDR3 runs to 13 residues. V was cut by 7 bases and J by 10 bases, with 17 bases left in between. The CDR3 DNA is TGTGCCAGCACCCAGATAAGACAGGCCGAGCAGTTCTTC. Protein: CASTQIRQAEQFF. Together with reference TRBV11-2 and TRBJ2-1, the CDR3 gives the full variable domain: EAGVAQSPRYKIIEKRQSVAFWCNPISGHATLYWYQQILGQGPKLLIQFQNNGVVDDSQLPKDRFSAERLKGVDSTLKIQPAKLEDSAVYLCASTQIRQAEQFFGPGTRLTVL.

The chain links TRBV19 to TRBJ2-1, with TRBD2 matching over 13 bases. CDR1 and CDR2 (germline): LNHDA, SQIVND (reference sequence). Unmatched junction bases numbered 5, after V lost 0 bases and J lost 3 bases. The CDR3 loop spans 18 amino acids. As DNA, the CDR3 is TGTGCCAGTAGTATAGATTTTGGGACTAGCGGGAACTACAATGAGCAGTTCTTC. Translation: CASSIDFGTSGNYNEQFF.

The chain has TRBV7-3 and TRBJ1-4, with TRBD1 matching 11 bases. J gave up 8 bases and V 5 bases, and 4 bases lay outside the gene matches. The CDR3 is made up of 14 amino acids. From germline, CDR1 is SGHTA and CDR2 FQGTGA. DNA for the CDR3: TGTGCCAGCAGCAGGACAGGGGGCTTCGAAAAACTGTTTTTT. This sequence encodes CASSRTGGFEKLFF.

This clone has more than one count but fewer than ten. V usage is TRBV7-2 and J usage is TRBJ1-2; possibly TRBD1 for D (5 bases). V gave up 5 bases and J gave up 4 bases, with 17 bases separating them. Germline V CDR1 and CDR2: SGHTA, FQGNSA. The CDR3 has 15 amino acids. CDR3 protein: CASSPRQLSLYGYTF. The CDR3, as DNA: TGTGCCAGCAGCCCTAGACAGTTAAGTCTCTATGGCTACACCTTC.

The CDR3 nucleotides read TGTGCCAGCAGCTTAGGGCTAGCGGGAGATAATGAGCAGTTCTTC. Its protein product is CASSLGLAGDNEQFF. The chain couples TRBV7-3 to TRBJ2-1, with 10 bases matching TRBD2. The CDR3 is 15 amino acids. CDR1 is SGHTA and CDR2 is FQGTGA in the germline V gene. Unmatched junction bases numbered 5, after V lost 2 bases and J lost 7 bases.

The chain uses TRBV27 and TRBJ2-4; possibly TRBD1 for D (5 bases). This CDR3 is built from 13 residues. V lost 6 bases, J lost 4 bases, and 10 bases lay in between. Germline CDR1 is MNHEY and CDR2 is SMNVEV (reference sequence). The CDR3 sequence is CASSQGNKNIQYF. The CDR3 nucleotides read TGTGCCAGCAGCCAGGGTAATAAAAACATTCAGTACTTC.

The J gene is TRBJ2-3, the V gene TRBV5-1; 7 nucleotides agree with TRBD2. The CDR3 loop spans 14 amino acids. The V segment lost 4 bases and the J segment 4 bases; nucleotides outside the gene matches: 6. From germline, CDR1 is SGHRS and CDR2 YFSETQ. The CDR3 region is CASSIREGSDTQYF. In nucleotides, the CDR3 is TGCGCCAGCAGCATTAGGGAGGGGTCAGATACGCAGTATTTT.

The chain links TRBV11-2 to TRBJ2-5; 10 nucleotides match TRBD2. In germline, CDR1 is SGHAT, CDR2 FQNNGV. This CDR3 comprises 17 residues. J gave up 3 bases and V 5 bases, and 12 bases lay outside the gene matches. Here the CDR3 reads CASSPTPSGSWEETQYF. CDR3 DNA: TGTGCCAGCAGCCCGACTCCTAGCGGGAGTTGGGAAGAGACCCAGTACTTC.

The rearrangement links TRBV3-1 (or the pseudogene TRBV3-2) to TRBJ1-5; perhaps TRBD1 as D (5 bases). Trimming stripped 4 bases from V and 3 bases from J, with 10 bases between. The CDR3 consists of 14 residues. Per the germline V gene, CDR1 is LGHDT and CDR2 is YNNKEL (reference sequence). CDR3 loop: CASSPGGTNQPQHF. DNA for the CDR3: TGTGCCAGCAGCCCGGGGGGGACCAATCAGCCCCAGCATTTT.

This chain joins TRBV2 and TRBJ1-5, with 7 positions matching TRBD1. Germline CDR1 reads SNHLY; CDR2 reads FYNNEI. The ends lost 4 bases at V and 0 bases at J; junction bases unmatched: 3. This CDR3 spans 15 amino acids. The CDR3 loop reads CASSGDSNSNQPQHF. The CDR3 DNA reads as TGTGCCAGCAGTGGGGACAGTAATAGCAATCAGCCCCAGCATTTT.

The CDR3 reads CASSLAVDQPQHF. The CDR3 bases are TGTGCCAGCAGCTTAGCGGTAGATCAGCCCCAGCATTTT. The chain recombines TRBV7-9 with TRBJ1-5; no clear D. The germline V gene has CDR1 SEHNR and CDR2 FQNEAQ (reference sequence). The V and J ends lost 0 bases and 5 bases respectively, with 5 bases between them. The CDR3 consists of 13 residues.

The chain combines TRBV28 with TRBJ2-1; 8 nucleotides line up with TRBD2. CDR1 and CDR2 from the germline V gene are MDHEN and SYDVKM. With V trimmed by 11 bases and J by 6 bases, 12 bases remained unmatched. The CDR3 has 14 residues. The CDR3 DNA sequence: TGTGCCGGTCGGACGGGAGGGAGCCCCAATGAGCAGTTCTTC. Its protein is CAGRTGGSPNEQFF.

This clone has a single count. This chain links TRBV21-1 with TRBJ1-6; TRBD1 is the table's D call, not checked against the DNA. TRBV21-1 is termed a pseudogene. The CDR3 extends over 14 amino acids. The CDR3 DNA sequence: TGTGCCAGCAGCAAAGGGCAGGATAATTCACCCCTCCACTTT. Protein sequence: CASSKGQDNSPLHF.

This clone was seen a single time. The chain joins TRBV28 to TRBJ2-7; D might be TRBD2 (6 bases). There are 13 residues in the CDR3. The V gene's germline CDR1 is MDHEN and CDR2 SYDVKM. Between the trimmed V and J ends, which lost 6 bases and 0 bases, there was a span of 9 bases. In DNA, the CDR3 is TGTGCCAGCAGGGCCGGGAGCTCCTACGAGCAGTACTTC. Its protein product is CASRAGSSYEQYF.

The chain uses TRBV29-1 and TRBJ2-7; D is ambiguous. The CDR3 is made up of 12 amino acids. CDR1 and CDR2 from the germline V gene are SQVTM and ANQGSEA. V was pared by 4 bases and J by 0 bases, with 7 bases between. The CDR3 spells CSVGTVSYEQYF. The CDR3 coding sequence is TGCAGCGTTGGAACAGTCTCCTACGAGCAGTACTTC.

The gene calls are TRBV7-9 and TRBJ1-5; D may be TRBD1 (5 bases). The CDR3 runs 14 residues. Germline CDR1 and CDR2: SEHNR and FQNEAQ (reference sequence). Trimming left V 5 bases short and J 2 bases short, with 10 bases between. The DNA of the CDR3 is TGTGCCAGCAGCAAGGACAACGGCAATCAGCCCCAGCATTTT. Protein sequence: CASSKDNGNQPQHF.

The chain joins TRBV5-1 to TRBJ2-5; 7 bases are shared with TRBD2. The CDR3 is 16 amino acids. Germline CDR1 reads SGHRS; CDR2 reads YFSETQ. Unmatched junction bases numbered 7, after V lost 0 bases and J lost 2 bases. CDR3 in DNA: TGCGCCAGCAGCTTGGTCGTGGGAGGGACGCAAGAGACCCAGTACTTC. Translation: CASSLVVGGTQETQYF.

This sequence joins TRBV5-1 and TRBJ2-2; TRBD2 matches 9 bases. The V segment lost 4 bases and the J segment 3 bases; nucleotides outside the gene matches: 4. The CDR3 has 15 residues. Germline values: CDR1 SGHRS, CDR2 YFSETQ. CDR3 sequence (DNA): TGCGCCAGCAGCCCGATAGCGGGAGACACCGGGGAGCTGTTTTTT. Translating gives CASSPIAGDTGELFF.